Below, one T cell receptor beta chain is given with its context. Its antigen is unknown. A much bigger clone sits one base away, suggesting this may be a read error. Each CDR3 protein is one row after TCRdb ran MiXCR on the PCR reads. This table holds about 100,000 distinct CDR3 sequences, 36% found once. This record comes from a study of molecular identifiers for immune sequencing clone quantification. General study results and limits: Clones that had above 20 RNA copies took up over 98% of effector molecules but under 1% in naive cells.

Sorted cells numbering 20,000 to 1,000,000, with 10%, 30% or 50% RNA, yielded the naive CD8 libraries. Source material: naive CD8+ T cells from blood, with Jurkat cell RNA spiked in. Specified subset: FACS-sorted CD8+CD4-CCR7+CD45RA+ naive T cells. This TCR was sampled from a human donor in good health. Some libraries in this study had Jurkat cell RNA spiked in.

The DNA of the CDR3 is TGTGCCAGCAGTTTGAGCTTCTATAATTCACCCCTCCACTTT. Translation: CASSLSFYNSPLHF. This chain joins TRBV28 and TRBJ1-6; D is uncertain. V lost 3 bases and J 3 bases, leaving 6 bases between the germline ends. The CDR3 length is 14 residues. The germline gives CDR1 MDHEN, CDR2 SYDVKM.